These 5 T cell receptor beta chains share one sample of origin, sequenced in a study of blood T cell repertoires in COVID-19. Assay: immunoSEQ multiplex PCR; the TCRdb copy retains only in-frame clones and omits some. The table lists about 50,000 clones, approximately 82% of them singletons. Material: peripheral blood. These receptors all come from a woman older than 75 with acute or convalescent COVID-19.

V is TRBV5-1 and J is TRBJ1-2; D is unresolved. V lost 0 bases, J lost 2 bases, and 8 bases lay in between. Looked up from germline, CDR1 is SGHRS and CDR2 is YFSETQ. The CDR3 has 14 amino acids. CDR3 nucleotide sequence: TGCGCCAGCAGCTTGGCCGGGAGAAACTATGGCTACACCTTC. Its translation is CASSLAGRNYGYTF.

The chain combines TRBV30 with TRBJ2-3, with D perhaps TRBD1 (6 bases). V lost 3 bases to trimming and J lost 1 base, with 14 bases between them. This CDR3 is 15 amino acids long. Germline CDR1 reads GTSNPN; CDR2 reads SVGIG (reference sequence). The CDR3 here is CAWREQGLGTDTQYF. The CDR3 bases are TGTGCCTGGAGGGAACAGGGATTAGGCACAGATACGCAGTATTTT.

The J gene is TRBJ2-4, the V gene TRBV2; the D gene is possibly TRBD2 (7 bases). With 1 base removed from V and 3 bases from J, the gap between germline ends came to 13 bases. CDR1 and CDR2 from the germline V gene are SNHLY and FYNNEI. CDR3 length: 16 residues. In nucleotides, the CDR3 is TGTGCCAGCAGTGAAGAAGGGGGGGCTGTCAAAAACATTCAGTACTTC. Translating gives CASSEEGGAVKNIQYF.

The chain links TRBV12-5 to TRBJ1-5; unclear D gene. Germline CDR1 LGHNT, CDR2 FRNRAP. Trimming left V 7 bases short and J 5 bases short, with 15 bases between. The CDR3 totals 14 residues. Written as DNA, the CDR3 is TGTGCTAGTGCCCCGGAGGGTATAGATCAGCCCCAGCATTTT. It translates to CASAPEGIDQPQHF.

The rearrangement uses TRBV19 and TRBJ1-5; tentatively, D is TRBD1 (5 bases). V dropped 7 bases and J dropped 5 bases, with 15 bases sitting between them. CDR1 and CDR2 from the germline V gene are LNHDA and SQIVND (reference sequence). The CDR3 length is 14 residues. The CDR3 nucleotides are TGTGCCAGTAACCCGACAGTAACCTATCAGCCCCAGCATTTT. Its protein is CASNPTVTYQPQHF. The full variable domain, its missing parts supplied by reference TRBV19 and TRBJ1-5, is DGGITQSPKYLFRKEGQNVTLSCEQNLNHDAMYWYRQDPGQGLRLIYYSQIVNDFQKGDIAEGYSVSREKKESFPLTVTSAQKNPTAFYLCASNPTVTYQPQHFGDGTRLSIL.